What follows are 10 T cell receptor beta chains derived from one specimen sequenced in a study of identical twins (dated by TCRdb to the mid-2010s). Libraries were built with 5' RACE. Data came from an Illumina HiSeq 2000. Starting from the raw public reads, TCRdb applied fastp trimming at Q25, assembled clones with MiXCR and retained in-frame beta chains. Rows are unified per CDR3 protein, each entry keeping the most common DNA and genes. Within this sample are 1,800,000 or so distinct CDR3 sequences, with roughly a third of them counted one time only. The ten top clones hold about 0.25% of the sample. What was sequenced was cord blood. All receptors derive from a newborn girl in good health.

The CDR3 region has the DNA TGTGCCAGCAGTGAAGTTTCGGCAGGCTTGGGCACTGAAGCTTTCTTT. Translated, it gives CASSEVSAGLGTEAFF. The V call is TRBV6-1, the J call TRBJ1-1, with D unresolved. The ends were cut back, 1 base at V and 4 bases at J, with 16 bases in the middle. CDR3 length equals 16 residues. Germline CDR1 is MNHNS and CDR2 is SASEGT.

The table lists this clonotype with a few counts. The CDR3 here is CASSQGEDSNQPQHF. The CDR3 DNA is TGTGCCAGCAGCCAAGGAGAGGATAGCAATCAGCCCCAGCATTTT. The chain couples TRBV4-2 to TRBJ1-5; D unclear. V dropped 1 base and J dropped 0 bases, with 7 bases sitting between them. The CDR3 is made up of 15 amino acids. The germline V gene encodes CDR1 LGHNA and CDR2 YNFKEQ.

Notes on this clonotype: The DNA is left out, because the CDR3 cannot be placed on it with certainty; the CDR3 is given as TCRdb lists it. The chain couples TRBV6-5 to TRBJ1-2; TRBD1 reflects the table's D call only, with no check against the DNA. The germline gives CDR1 MNHEY, CDR2 SVGAGI. The CDR3 sequence runs 16 residues, both termini included. CDR3: CASSYSRGVFGNGYTF.

The J gene is TRBJ1-2, the V gene TRBV2; 8 positions agree with TRBD1. Unmatched junction bases numbered 17, after V lost 7 bases and J lost 4 bases. This CDR3 region has 17 residues. Germline V gene data show CDR1 as SNHLY and CDR2 as FYNNEI. The CDR3 protein is CASKRLSTGTGVYGYTF. The DNA for the CDR3 is TGTGCCAGCAAACGGTTGTCTACCGGGACAGGAGTCTATGGCTACACCTTC.

The chain carries TRBV9 and TRBJ2-5; no firm D call. Germline V gene lookup returns CDR1 SGDLS and CDR2 YYNGEE. CDR3 size: 12 residues. With 3 bases removed from V and 11 bases from J, the gap between germline ends came to 14 bases. CDR3 loop: CASSGGGHEQYF. The CDR3 nucleotides are TGTGCCAGCAGCGGCGGCGGTCATGAGCAGTACTTC.

This clonotype was seen only a few times. V gene TRBV27 combines with J gene TRBJ1-1; D is possibly TRBD1 (5 bases). CDR3 length equals 16 residues. The germline V and J ends were trimmed by 6 bases and 3 bases, with 20 bases remaining between them. Germline-derived CDR1 and CDR2 are MNHEY and SMNVEV (reference sequence). CDR3 in amino acids: CASSLWAGFLDTEAFF. The CDR3 bases are TGTGCCAGCAGCCTCTGGGCAGGGTTTTTGGACACTGAAGCTTTCTTT.

This clonotype was counted at least ten times. V gene TRBV6-1 combines with J gene TRBJ1-2, with D perhaps TRBD1 (5 bases). The germline CDR1 and CDR2 sequences are MNHNS and SASEGT. This CDR3 has 13 amino acids. The V end lost 3 bases, the J end lost 3 bases, and 8 bases lay between the germline ends. The DNA of the CDR3 is TGTGCCAGCAGTGAGCGGGGGGACTATGGCTACACCTTC. This sequence encodes CASSERGDYGYTF.

The CDR3: CASSLISRGVYNEQFF. The CDR3, as DNA: TGCGCCAGCAGCTTGATTTCGCGGGGAGTCTACAATGAGCAGTTCTTC. The V call is TRBV5-1, the J call TRBJ2-1; D possibly corresponds to TRBD2 (6 bases). This CDR3 contains 16 residues. From germline, CDR1 is SGHRS and CDR2 YFSETQ. V lost 1 base and J 3 bases, leaving 14 bases between the germline ends.

This clonotype was recorded a few times. The chain carries TRBV7-2 and TRBJ2-1, with 10 bases aligning to TRBD2. Germline V gene lookup returns CDR1 SGHTA and CDR2 FQGNSA. V trimming: 5 bases; J trimming: 5 bases; junction bases outside the gene matches: 12. The CDR3 runs 17 residues. For the CDR3, the DNA is TGTGCCAGCAGCCCCCCTGGGGTAGCGGGGGGCCACAATGAGCAGTTCTTC. Protein sequence: CASSPPGVAGGHNEQFF.

This clonotype was found a few times. The V and J genes are TRBV20-1 and TRBJ2-7; 7 bases map to TRBD1. The CDR3 runs 13 residues. The junction had 3 bases not matched to a gene; V was cut back by 1 base and J by 3 bases. The germline gives CDR1 DFQATT, CDR2 SNEGSKA (reference sequence). CDR3 bases: TGCAGTGCTAGAGCCCACAGGGGCTACGAGCAGTACTTC. It is translated as CSARAHRGYEQYF.